The 15 T cell receptor beta chains below come from one sample, sequenced in a study of shared clonotypes between healthy human individuals. The protocol was immunoSEQ multiplex PCR, while the TCRdb copy is restricted to in-frame clones and leaves out a portion. The sample consists of just over 2,000,000 clones, approximately 95% of them appearing once. CD45RO-negative cells were positively selected for CCR7, leaving out terminally differentiated effector memory CD45RA+ cells. What was sequenced was naive CD8+ T cells sorted from blood. Receptors originate from a man aged 18 to 35 in good health.

This clone appeared a single time. The J gene is TRBJ2-3, the V gene TRBV7-9; TRBD2 matches 9 bases. This CDR3 comprises 17 residues. J lost 2 bases, V lost 4 bases, and 10 bases had no gene match. Per the germline V gene, CDR1 is SEHNR and CDR2 is FQNEAQ (reference sequence). The CDR3 loop is CASSWQIAGALTDTQYF. CDR3 nucleotide sequence: TGTGCCAGCAGCTGGCAGATAGCGGGGGCCCTCACAGATACGCAGTATTTT.

This chain links TRBV7-6 with TRBJ1-1; D may be TRBD1 (5 bases). Per germline, CDR1 SGHVS and CDR2 FNYEAQ. Trimming removed 2 bases at V and 0 bases at J, with 22 bases between. The CDR3 loop spans 19 amino acids. The CDR3 loop reads CASSLWFGGASEMNTEAFF. The CDR3 bases are TGTGCCAGCAGCTTATGGTTTGGGGGAGCGAGCGAGATGAACACTGAAGCTTTCTTT.

This rearrangement joins TRBV4-1 to TRBJ2-1; 11 nucleotides match TRBD2. There are 16 residues in the CDR3. After removal of 0 bases from V and 3 bases from J, the junction contained 1 base not matched to a gene. The germline V gene encodes CDR1 MGHRA and CDR2 YSYEKL. The CDR3 spells CASSQEGLADYNEQFF. CDR3 coding DNA: TGCGCCAGCAGCCAAGAGGGACTAGCGGACTACAATGAGCAGTTCTTC.

A remark on this clone: One junction end does not reproduce the germline sequence, and a read error may be involved. This sequence joins TRBV7-7 and TRBJ2-5; D not certain. The CDR3 contains 15 residues. Per germline, CDR1 SSHAT and CDR2 FNYEAQ (reference sequence). The CDR3 nucleotides read TGTGCTAGCAGCTTTAGCCCCGGGCGCCAAGAGACCCAGTACTTC. It codes for CASSFSPGRQETQYF.

The chain combines TRBV4-1 with TRBJ1-2, with a possible D match to TRBD1 (6 bases). The V gene lost 3 bases and the J gene lost 4 bases, with 15 bases spanning the gap. The length of the CDR3 is 15 residues. CDR1 and CDR2 from the germline V gene are MGHRA and YSYEKL. DNA of the CDR3: TGCGCCAGCAGCCAGACGACAGGAGACCTCTATGGCTACACCTTC. This encodes CASSQTTGDLYGYTF.

The gene calls are TRBV7-9 and TRBJ2-7, with D maybe TRBD1 (5 bases). This CDR3 region has 13 residues. From germline, CDR1 is SEHNR and CDR2 FQNEAQ (reference sequence). V was cut by 4 bases and J by 5 bases, with 12 bases left in between. CDR3 sequence: CASSSQGSDEQYF. CDR3 DNA sequence: TGTGCCAGCAGCTCTCAGGGAAGCGACGAGCAGTACTTC.

This clone was detected only once. The rearrangement joins TRBV5-1 to TRBJ1-3, with 7 bases identical to TRBD1. Germline V CDR1 and CDR2: SGHRS, YFSETQ. With 4 bases clipped from V and 3 bases from J, the junction kept 7 bases outside the gene matches. The CDR3 has 15 residues. The CDR3 coding sequence is TGCGCCAGCAGCCCCGACAGGGAGAATGGAAACACCATATATTTT. Residues: CASSPDRENGNTIYF.

V gene TRBV4-3 combines with J gene TRBJ1-6; no reliable D call. Germline CDR1 LGHNA, CDR2 YSLEER. This CDR3 region has 17 residues. V was clipped by 4 bases and J by 5 bases, with 18 bases between them. The CDR3: CASSLEAGGLDNSPLHF. The CDR3 DNA follows: TGCGCCAGCAGCCTCGAGGCTGGAGGGTTGGATAATTCACCCCTCCACTTT.

On this clone itself: The same CDR3 is also encoded by other DNA sequences in this sample. The chain has TRBV4-1 and TRBJ2-5; D unclear. Germline V gives CDR1 MGHRA, CDR2 YSYEKL. The V gene lost 0 bases and the J gene lost 5 bases, with 7 bases spanning the gap. This CDR3 is built from 13 residues. DNA for the CDR3: TGCGCCAGCAGCCAAGATCCAGAGGAGACCCAGTACTTC. It encodes CASSQDPEETQYF.

CDR3 DNA: TGCGCCAGCAGCTTGGCCCCAACAGGGGCTATCTACGAGCAGTACTTC. This encodes CASSLAPTGAIYEQYF. The chain has TRBV5-1 and TRBJ2-7, with 7 bases identical to TRBD1. Germline loops: CDR1 SGHRS, CDR2 YFSETQ. The CDR3 consists of 16 residues. J lost 3 bases, V lost 0 bases, and 9 bases had no gene match.

As regards this clone: This sample includes further DNA sequences coding for the same CDR3. The rearrangement joins TRBV11-2 to TRBJ2-7; no firm D call. Trimming cost V 5 bases and J 4 bases, with 12 bases left between them. The germline V gene encodes CDR1 SGHAT and CDR2 FQNNGV. The CDR3 has 13 residues. CDR3 DNA: TGTGCCAGCAGCCTGAACCCTAGTTACGAGCAGTACTTC. The encoded protein is CASSLNPSYEQYF.

This chain joins TRBV7-9 and TRBJ2-7; 16 bases map to TRBD2. The CDR3 runs 19 residues. V was pared by 4 bases and J by 1 base, with 10 bases of the junction left unmatched. Germline lookup yields CDR1 SEHNR and CDR2 FQNEAQ (reference sequence). The CDR3 spells CASSSGGTSGRADSYEQYF. CDR3 nucleotide sequence: TGTGCCAGCAGCTCCGGAGGGACTAGCGGGAGGGCCGATTCCTACGAGCAGTACTTC. The variable domain in full, with the rest retrieved from reference TRBV7-9 and TRBJ2-7, is DTGVSQNPRHKITKRGQNVTFRCDPISEHNRLYWYRQTLGQGPEFLTYFQNEAQLEKSRLLSDRFSAERPKGSFSTLEIQRTEQGDSAMYLCASSSGGTSGRADSYEQYFGPGTRLTVT.

The genes are TRBV7-9 and TRBJ2-7, with 10 bases that match TRBD1. The trim removed 2 bases at V and 6 bases at J, leaving 13 bases unmatched. Germline V gene lookup returns CDR1 SEHNR and CDR2 FQNEAQ (reference sequence). This CDR3 spans 17 amino acids. The CDR3 protein is CASSLSPWGQGMGEQYF. CDR3 DNA sequence: TGTGCCAGCAGCTTAAGTCCCTGGGGACAGGGGATGGGCGAGCAGTACTTC.

V usage is TRBV9 and J usage is TRBJ2-2; 9 nucleotides line up with TRBD2. Germline V gene lookup returns CDR1 SGDLS and CDR2 YYNGEE. The CDR3 totals 16 residues. With 4 bases clipped from V and 6 bases from J, the junction kept 10 bases outside the gene matches. This chain's CDR3 is CASSLGGSGSAGELFF. For the CDR3, the DNA is TGTGCCAGCAGCCTTGGTGGTAGCGGGAGCGCCGGGGAGCTGTTTTTT.

The chain recombines TRBV21-1 with TRBJ2-5; the table's D gene call, TRBD1, was not cross checked with the DNA. TRBV21-1 is tagged as a pseudogene. This CDR3 contains 18 residues. The CDR3 bases are TGTGCCAGCAGCTCCTACGACGGGACAGAGAACTACCAAGAGACCCAGTACTTC. As protein: CASSSYDGTENYQETQYF.